Listed here are 26 T cell receptor beta chains from one sample, sequenced in a study of blood T cell repertoires in COVID-19. Sequencing was performed with immunoSEQ multiplex PCR; in TCRdb, only in-frame clones are kept and a portion is missing. The sample lists around 310,000 clones, around 91% seen once, with around 0.96% in the top ten. The sequenced material came from peripheral blood. The receptors derive from a woman in her 40s with COVID-19, enrolled during active disease.

The rearrangement joins TRBV24-1 to TRBJ2-7; weak D call: TRBD1 (5 bases). Germline-derived CDR1 and CDR2 are KGHDR and SFDVKD. The V gene lost 7 bases and the J gene lost 2 bases, with 14 bases spanning the gap. The CDR3 covers 14 residues. The CDR3 region has the DNA TGTGCCACCAGCCCGACAGAGAAGACCTACGAGCAGTACTTC. Amino acid sequence: CATSPTEKTYEQYF.

The genes are TRBV15 and TRBJ1-2, with 7 positions matching TRBD1. Trimming took 0 bases from V and 4 from J; bases not matched to a gene: 11. Germline CDR1 and CDR2: LNHNV and YYDKDF (reference sequence). The CDR3 extends over 17 amino acids. CDR3 coding DNA: TGTGCCACCAGCAGAGATAGAGGGGGCAGAGAGGGCTATGGCTACACCTTC. This codes for CATSRDRGGREGYGYTF. The full variable domain, rest sourced from reference TRBV15 and TRBJ1-2, is DAMVIQNPRYQVTQFGKPVTLSCSQTLNHNVMYWYQQKSSQAPKLLFHYYDKDFNNEADTPDNFQSRRPNTSFCFLDIRSPGLGDTAMYLCATSRDRGGREGYGYTFGSGTRLTVV.

This clone was observed a handful of times. The V gene is TRBV10-2, the J gene TRBJ1-1; 7 bases align to TRBD1. Looked up from germline, CDR1 is WSHSY and CDR2 is SAAADI. Trimming at V came to 6 bases and at J to 6 bases, leaving 7 bases not matched to a gene. The CDR3 totals 13 residues. The CDR3 DNA reads as TGCGCCAGCAGGACGGGCCAGGGGGCTGAAGCTTTCTTT. Its translation: CASRTGQGAEAFF.

V and J are TRBV4-1 and TRBJ2-3, with D possibly being TRBD2 (6 bases). Germline lookup yields CDR1 MGHRA and CDR2 YSYEKL. V lost 0 bases and J 3 bases, leaving 19 bases between the germline ends. This CDR3 has 18 residues. CDR3: CASSQEVGTGARTDTQYF. The CDR3 DNA is TGCGCCAGCAGCCAAGAAGTTGGGACGGGAGCGAGAACAGATACGCAGTATTTT.

J is TRBJ1-3 and V is TRBV27, with D tentatively TRBD1 (6 bases). The CDR3 contains 14 residues. Trimming removed 2 bases at V and 4 bases at J, with 9 bases between. Germline-derived CDR1 and CDR2 are MNHEY and SMNVEV (reference sequence). The CDR3 loop reads CASSLRQGGNTIYF. As DNA, the CDR3 is TGTGCCAGCAGTTTACGGCAGGGGGGAAACACCATATATTTT.

Concerning this clone: This same CDR3 is encoded by further DNA sequences in the sample. The rearrangement joins TRBV12-3 or TRBV12-4 to TRBJ1-2; TRBD1 is a possible D gene (5 bases). Trimming pared 0 bases from V and 8 bases from J, leaving 7 bases between. The CDR3 is made up of 12 amino acids. The CDR3 nucleotides are TGTGCCAGCAGTTTAGCGGGGGGAGGCTACACCTTC. Translated: CASSLAGGGYTF.

The J gene is TRBJ2-7, the V gene TRBV30; possibly TRBD2 for D (6 bases). V was pared by 0 bases and J by 4 bases, with 16 bases between. Germline CDR1 GTSNPN, CDR2 SVGIG (reference sequence). CDR3 length: 15 residues. In nucleotides, the CDR3 is TGTGCCTGGAGTGTGGGAGGCCAGAGCGTTTACGAGCAGTACTTC. This encodes CAWSVGGQSVYEQYF.

V usage is TRBV15 and J usage is TRBJ2-1, with D perhaps TRBD2 (5 bases). The CDR3 runs to 16 residues. CDR1 LNHNV and CDR2 YYDKDF come from the germline V gene (reference sequence). V shed 7 bases and J shed 3 bases, with 19 bases lying between them. CDR3 in amino acids: CATTASQRIFYNEQFF. In DNA, the CDR3 is TGTGCCACCACCGCCTCCCAGCGGATCTTCTACAATGAGCAGTTCTTC.

The chain combines TRBV4-3 with TRBJ2-1, with D maybe TRBD1 (5 bases). Between the trimmed V and J ends, which lost 1 base and 8 bases, there was a span of 21 bases. The CDR3 sequence is 17 residues long. From germline, CDR1 is LGHNA and CDR2 YSLEER. The CDR3, as DNA: TGCGCCAGCAGCCAAGTGACCGTAGGGGTTAGGGCGGATGAGCAGTTCTTC. It is translated as CASSQVTVGVRADEQFF.

The genes are TRBV10-3 and TRBJ1-1, with TRBD1 matching 11 bases. Trimming cost V 1 base and J 4 bases; bases outside gene matches: 2. This CDR3 contains 15 residues. In germline, CDR1 is ENHRY, CDR2 SYGVKD. This CDR3 is CAISEFGTGGTEAFF. The CDR3 DNA is TGTGCCATCAGTGAGTTCGGGACAGGGGGCACTGAAGCTTTCTTT.

V gene TRBV25-1 combines with J gene TRBJ1-6, with D perhaps TRBD1 (5 bases). The CDR3 is made up of 15 amino acids. Trimming removed 6 bases from V and 0 bases from J, with 9 bases in between. Germline V gene sequence: CDR1 MGHDK, CDR2 SYGVNS. The CDR3 loop reads CASSRQSSYNSPLHF. The CDR3 DNA sequence: TGTGCCAGCAGCAGACAGAGCTCCTATAATTCACCCCTCCACTTT.

This clone was recorded once. This chain links TRBV5-6 with TRBJ1-4, with unresolved D. The V end lost 3 bases, the J end lost 1 base, and 13 bases lay between the germline ends. Germline CDR1 reads SGHDT; CDR2 reads YYEEEE. The CDR3 covers 16 residues. CDR3 sequence reads: CASSWRGVQTNEKLFF. CDR3 nucleotide sequence: TGTGCCAGCAGCTGGCGGGGAGTCCAAACTAATGAAAAACTGTTTTTT.

The genes are TRBV7-9 and TRBJ2-2; a possible D gene is TRBD1 (5 bases). The CDR3 contains 15 residues. The germline V and J ends were trimmed by 0 bases and 6 bases, with 11 bases remaining between them. Germline V gene data show CDR1 as SEHNR and CDR2 as FQNEAQ (reference sequence). DNA of the CDR3: TGTGCCAGCAGCTTAGCGTTAGGGGCCGCCGGGGAGCTGTTTTTT. This codes for CASSLALGAAGELFF.

V gene TRBV6-5 combines with J gene TRBJ1-1; D may be TRBD1 (6 bases). This CDR3 has 14 residues. V lost 0 bases to trimming and J lost 4 bases, with 9 bases between them. Per germline, CDR1 MNHEY and CDR2 SVGAGI. The CDR3 sequence is CASSYSGGGTEAFF. CDR3 nucleotide sequence: TGTGCCAGCAGTTACTCAGGGGGGGGCACTGAAGCTTTCTTT.

The J gene is TRBJ2-7, the V gene TRBV27; D possibly corresponds to TRBD2 (6 bases). The length of the CDR3 is 14 residues. Trimming took off 4 bases at V and 0 bases at J, with 10 bases between the two ends. Germline V CDR1 and CDR2: MNHEY, SMNVEV (reference sequence). CDR3 loop: CASSSFGSSYEQYF. The CDR3 bases are TGTGCCAGCAGTTCGTTCGGGAGCTCCTACGAGCAGTACTTC.

The CDR3 protein is CASSPTGEYGYTF. The CDR3 region has the DNA TGTGCCAGCAGTCCAACAGGGGAATATGGCTACACCTTC. The rearrangement links TRBV6-5 to TRBJ1-2; 7 bases fit TRBD1. The CDR3 is 13 residues long. The germline V gene encodes CDR1 MNHEY and CDR2 SVGAGI. Germline trimming cut 5 bases from V and 5 bases from J; bases unmatched to any gene: 5.

J is TRBJ1-1 and V is TRBV7-9, with no clear D. The CDR3 is 15 amino acids. V lost 4 bases and J lost 0, with 12 bases in between. CDR1 is SEHNR and CDR2 is FQNEAQ in the germline V gene (reference sequence). CDR3 sequence (DNA): TGTGCCAGCAGCTATTTACTTTCCATGAACACTGAAGCTTTCTTT. Translated, it gives CASSYLLSMNTEAFF.

The J gene is TRBJ2-1, the V gene TRBV29-1; TRBD2 is a possible D gene (6 bases). This CDR3 is 14 amino acids long. Germline V lookup: CDR1 SQVTM, CDR2 ANQGSEA. The ends were cut back, 7 bases at V and 1 base at J, with 14 bases in the middle. CDR3 residues: CSARLVQSYNEQFF. CDR3 bases: TGCAGCGCCCGACTAGTCCAATCCTACAATGAGCAGTTCTTC.

V and J are TRBV14 and TRBJ1-1, with D perhaps TRBD1 (6 bases). The CDR3 is 16 residues long. V lost 4 bases and J lost 1, with 16 bases in between. CDR1 SGHDN and CDR2 FVKESK come from the germline V gene. The CDR3 DNA is TGTGCCAGCAGCCCCGAGTTGATAGGGGGGAACACTGAAGCTTTCTTT. It is translated as CASSPELIGGNTEAFF.

The rearrangement uses TRBV11-2 and TRBJ2-2; D is perhaps TRBD1 (6 bases). The germline V gene encodes CDR1 SGHAT and CDR2 FQNNGV. With 2 bases removed from V and 0 bases from J, the gap between germline ends came to 7 bases. The CDR3 consists of 15 residues. The CDR3 region has the DNA TGTGCCAGCAGCTTAACAGGGTCGAACACCGGGGAGCTGTTTTTT. Amino acid sequence: CASSLTGSNTGELFF.

The V gene is TRBV9, the J gene TRBJ2-7; D not certain. The V end lost 1 base, the J end lost 6 bases, and 11 bases lay between the germline ends. Germline V gene lookup returns CDR1 SGDLS and CDR2 YYNGEE. This CDR3 region has 13 residues. CDR3 coding DNA: TGTGCCAGCAGCGTAAGGAGAACCGGCGAGCAGTACTTC. Amino acid sequence: CASSVRRTGEQYF.

The chain joins TRBV19 to TRBJ2-7; TRBD1 might be the D (6 bases). The V gene lost 5 bases and the J gene lost 1 base, with 12 bases spanning the gap. The CDR3 is made up of 14 amino acids. Germline loops: CDR1 LNHDA, CDR2 SQIVND (reference sequence). The CDR3 nucleotides are TGTGCCAGTAGTTCTAAGACAGGATCCTACGAGCAGTACTTC. Translation gives CASSSKTGSYEQYF.

DNA for the CDR3: TGTGCCAGCAGTTCGACAGGGGGCGTCACTGAAGCTTTCTTT. It encodes CASSSTGGVTEAFF. V is TRBV28 and J is TRBJ1-1, with 10 bases lining up with TRBD1. The CDR3 covers 14 residues. V was clipped by 4 bases and J by 4 bases; unmatched bases: 3. Germline lookup yields CDR1 MDHEN and CDR2 SYDVKM.

CDR3 amino acids: CASSQGGTSGSEQYF. Here the CDR3 DNA reads TGCGCCAGCAGCCAAGGTGGGACTAGCGGGAGCGAGCAGTACTTC. The chain links TRBV4-3 to TRBJ2-7; 14 positions agree with TRBD2. V lost 1 base and J lost 6; bases outside the gene matches: 2. The CDR3 has 15 residues. CDR1 LGHNA and CDR2 YSLEER come from the germline V gene.

The rearrangement joins TRBV7-2 to TRBJ1-2; 7 bases match TRBD1. The CDR3 loop spans 15 amino acids. V trimming: 3 bases; J trimming: 6 bases; junction bases outside the gene matches: 10. The V gene's germline CDR1 is SGHTA and CDR2 FQGNSA. CDR3 residues: CASSLLFQGVNGYTF. For the CDR3, the DNA is TGTGCCAGCAGCTTGCTGTTTCAGGGGGTGAATGGCTACACCTTC.

The V and J genes are TRBV5-1 and TRBJ2-2; D possibly corresponds to TRBD2 (5 bases). This CDR3 comprises 14 residues. Trimming removed 2 bases at V and 3 bases at J, with 8 bases between. The germline V gene encodes CDR1 SGHRS and CDR2 YFSETQ. The CDR3 protein is CASSLTGYTGELFF. In nucleotides, the CDR3 is TGCGCCAGCAGCTTAACGGGATACACCGGGGAGCTGTTTTTT.